This is a list of T cell receptor beta chains from one sample in a study of graft-versus-host responses after intestinal transplantation. TCRdb's table, derived via immunoSEQ multiplex PCR, lists solely in-frame clones and lacks some. The table shows 95,000 to 150,000 clones, with approximately 92% occurring only once. These receptors' targets are unknown. Source: unstimulated CD4+ T cells sorted from spleen or lymph node cells, taken before intestinal transplant. These receptors were obtained from a human donor who received an intestinal transplant. Each CDR3 is given with its conserved first and last residue. The D gene is left open where the match is weak. Clone size, where shown, is once, few, many, or a class for clones that have expanded.

clone_size: .
j_call: TRBJ2-3
v_call: TRBV9
d_call: .
cdr3_aa: CASSVTVTDTQYF
cdr3_nt: TGTGCCAGCAGCGTAACAGTCACAGATACGCAGTATTTT

clone_size: once
j_call: TRBJ2-2
v_call: TRBV14
d_call: TRBD1
cdr3_aa: CASNAHNRGTGELFF
cdr3_nt: TGTGCCAGCAACGCGCACAACAGGGGTACCGGGGAGCTGTTTTTT

clone_size: once
j_call: TRBJ1-4
v_call: TRBV2
d_call: .
cdr3_aa: CASSLTETTNEKLFF
cdr3_nt: TGTGCCAGCAGTCTAACTGAAACAACTAATGAAAAACTGTTTTTT

clone_size: .
j_call: TRBJ2-3
v_call: TRBV5-1
d_call: TRBD2
cdr3_aa: CASSSTSRGREGPQYF
cdr3_nt: TGCGCCAGCAGCTCGACCTCCCGGGGGCGGGAGGGTCCGCAGTATTTT

clone_size: .
j_call: TRBJ1-2
v_call: TRBV29-1
d_call: TRBD1
cdr3_aa: CSVERQGAQGGKDYGYTF
cdr3_nt: TGCAGCGTTGAGCGTCAGGGGGCGCAAGGAGGTAAGGACTATGGCTACACCTTC

clone_size: once
j_call: TRBJ2-4
v_call: TRBV11-2
d_call: .
cdr3_aa: CASSFGAGRINIQYF
cdr3_nt: TGTGCCAGCAGCTTTGGGGCGGGTAGGATAAACATTCAGTACTTC

clone_size: .
j_call: TRBJ2-5
v_call: TRBV5-1
d_call: .
cdr3_aa: CASSSDREGQYF
cdr3_nt: TGCGCCAGCAGCTCCGACAGAGAAGGCCAGTACTTC

clone_size: .
j_call: TRBJ2-5
v_call: TRBV28
d_call: TRBD2
cdr3_aa: CASSPFGRGRTSQETQYF
cdr3_nt: TGTGCCAGCAGCCCATTCGGTAGGGGCAGGACTAGCCAAGAGACCCAGTACTTC

clone_size: .
j_call: TRBJ2-2
v_call: TRBV7-9
d_call: TRBD2
cdr3_aa: CASFRGGRNPGELFF
cdr3_nt: TGTGCCAGCTTCCGGGGCGGGAGGAATCCCGGGGAGCTGTTTTTT

clone_size: .
j_call: TRBJ2-2
v_call: TRBV7-3
d_call: .
cdr3_aa: CASSSNGVYRKTNTGELFF
cdr3_nt: TGTGCCAGCAGCTCAAATGGCGTATATCGGAAGACGAACACCGGGGAGCTGTTTTTT

clone_size: .
j_call: TRBJ1-3
v_call: TRBV2
d_call: .
cdr3_aa: CATRRSGNTIYF
cdr3_nt: TGTGCCACCAGACGTTCTGGAAACACCATATATTTT

clone_size: .
j_call: TRBJ2-5
v_call: TRBV10-3
d_call: .
cdr3_aa: CAIGRQEGLGETQYF
cdr3_nt: TGTGCCATCGGCCGGCAGGAGGGTTTAGGAGAGACCCAGTACTTC

clone_size: .
j_call: TRBJ2-3
v_call: TRBV5-6
d_call: .
cdr3_aa: CASSLRRMGTQYF
cdr3_nt: TGTGCCAGCAGCTTGCGCAGGATGGGTACGCAGTATTTT

clone_size: .
j_call: TRBJ1-1
v_call: TRBV27
d_call: .
cdr3_aa: CASSSPTWWNTEAFF
cdr3_nt: TGTGCCAGCAGTTCCCCTACGTGGTGGAACACTGAAGCTTTCTTT

clone_size: .
j_call: TRBJ1-5
v_call: TRBV20-1
d_call: .
cdr3_aa: CSAGQPQHF
cdr3_nt: TGCAGTGCGGGTCAGCCCCAGCATTTT

clone_size: .
j_call: TRBJ2-7
v_call: TRBV2
d_call: .
cdr3_aa: CASSETPYEQYF
cdr3_nt: TGTGCCAGCAGTGAAACGCCCTACGAGCAGTACTTC

clone_size: .
j_call: TRBJ1-2
v_call: TRBV5-1
d_call: .
cdr3_aa: CASSLDEAVRANYGYTF
cdr3_nt: TGCGCCAGCAGCTTGGACGAGGCGGTCAGGGCTAACTATGGCTACACCTTC

clone_size: .
j_call: TRBJ2-1
v_call: TRBV2
d_call: .
cdr3_aa: CASLYKAYNEQFF
cdr3_nt: TGTGCCAGCCTTTATAAAGCTTACAATGAGCAGTTCTTC

clone_size: .
j_call: TRBJ2-1
v_call: TRBV2
d_call: TRBD2
cdr3_aa: CASSYSGEQFF
cdr3_nt: TGTGCCAGCAGTTATAGCGGGGAGCAGTTCTTC

clone_size: .
j_call: TRBJ1-4
v_call: TRBV27
d_call: .
cdr3_aa: CASSPGTLKEKLFF
cdr3_nt: TGTGCCAGCAGCCCGGGGACCCTAAAGGAAAAACTGTTTTTT

clone_size: once
j_call: TRBJ2-5
v_call: TRBV13
d_call: TRBD1
cdr3_aa: CASSSLGAKGQGTQYF
cdr3_nt: TGTGCCAGCAGCTCCCTGGGGGCCAAAGGACAGGGGACCCAGTACTTC

clone_size: .
j_call: TRBJ2-7
v_call: TRBV5-1
d_call: .
cdr3_aa: CASSLGGRYEQYF
cdr3_nt: TGCGCCAGCAGCTTGGGGGGGCGCTACGAGCAGTACTTC

clone_size: .
j_call: TRBJ2-1
v_call: TRBV7-9
d_call: TRBD2
cdr3_aa: CASSLGTSGVNEQFF
cdr3_nt: TGTGCCAGCAGCTTAGGGACTAGCGGGGTAAATGAGCAGTTCTTC